A selection of T cell receptor beta chains follows, all from one sample in a study of kidney transplant recipient with SARS-CoV-2 infection. TCRdb ran MiXCR on the reads and lists one entry per CDR3 protein. The table has fewer than 250,000 distinct CDR3 sequences, under 35% seen once; the top ten hold more than 6.5%. The source material was a blood sample, sampled at baseline and between days 110 and 120 from a kidney transplant recipient. The receptor source for this set is a male patient between 25 and 39 years old who had COVID-19 and was a kidney transplant recipient. A subset of T cells may come from the graft donor. The CDR3 runs from the conserved cysteine through the conserved F or W. Fields, in order: CDR3 protein, CDR3 DNA, J gene, clone size, V gene, D gene. A D gene is named only where the DNA matches it firmly. Rows give clone size only sometimes, using once, few, many, or a class for an expanded clone.

CDR3: CASSGHGCIGKTYGYTF
DNA: TGTGCCAGCAGTGGGCACGGCTGCATCGGAAAGACCTATGGCTACACCTTC
J: TRBJ1-2
size: many
V: TRBV6-2/TRBV6-3
D: -

CDR3: CASSGRYESRKTYGYTF
DNA: TGTGCCAGCAGCGGCAGGTATGAATCTCGAAAGACCTATGGCTACACCTTC
J: TRBJ1-2
size: many
V: TRBV7-6
D: -

CDR3: CASSLRQGLSYEQYF
DNA: TGTGCCAGCAGTTTACGACAGGGGCTCTCCTACGAGCAGTACTTC
J: TRBJ2-7
size: many
V: TRBV28
D: TRBD1

CDR3: CASSSRGEGREETQYF
DNA: TGCGCCAGCAGCTCTCGGGGGGAAGGGCGAGAAGAGACCCAGTACTTC
J: TRBJ2-5
size: many
V: TRBV5-1
D: TRBD2

CDR3: CATSRDVGAISYEQYF
DNA: TGTGCCACCAGCAGAGATGTCGGGGCCATCTCCTACGAGCAGTACTTC
J: TRBJ2-7
size: few
V: TRBV15
D: -

CDR3: CASSGDGTYEQYF
DNA: TGTGCCAGCAGCGGGGACGGAACCTACGAGCAGTACTTC
J: TRBJ2-7
size: many
V: TRBV28
D: -

CDR3: CASSFDRTNTEAFF
DNA: TGTGCCAGCAGCTTCGACAGGACGAACACTGAAGCTTTCTTT
J: TRBJ1-1
size: -
V: TRBV7-6
D: -

CDR3: CASRRPGDKTEAFF
DNA: TGTGCCAGCAGGAGGCCAGGGGATAAAACTGAAGCTTTCTTT
J: TRBJ1-1
size: many
V: TRBV6-2/TRBV6-3
D: -

CDR3: CASTSDRDGYTF
DNA: TGTGCCAGCACTTCGGACAGGGACGGCTACACCTTC
J: TRBJ1-2
size: many
V: TRBV6-5
D: TRBD1

CDR3: CASSPLRRSRRTYGYTF
DNA: TGCGCCAGCAGTCCGCTGCGAAGATCGCGAAGGACCTATGGCTACACCTTC
J: TRBJ1-2
size: -
V: TRBV10-1
D: -

CDR3: CASSLSFGRSGNTIYF
DNA: TGTGCCAGCAGCTTATCTTTCGGCCGCTCTGGAAACACCATATATTTT
J: TRBJ1-3
size: many
V: TRBV5-6
D: -

CDR3: CASRPNRENTGELFF
DNA: TGCGCCAGCAGGCCAAATCGGGAGAACACCGGGGAGCTGTTTTTT
J: TRBJ2-2
size: many
V: TRBV5-1
D: -

CDR3: CASSPPGSGTGEREQFF
DNA: TGTGCCAGCAGCCCCCCCGGGTCGGGGACAGGGGAAAGGGAGCAGTTCTTC
J: TRBJ2-1
size: many
V: TRBV7-9
D: TRBD1

CDR3: CATSSLVRCGKTYGYTF
DNA: TGTGCCACCAGCTCTCTTGTAAGGTGTGGAAAGACCTATGGCTACACCTTC
J: TRBJ1-2
size: many
V: TRBV15
D: -

CDR3: CSARSVTGTGRNSPLHF
DNA: TGCAGTGCTAGATCCGTCACCGGGACAGGGAGAAATTCACCCCTCCACTTT
J: TRBJ1-6
size: -
V: TRBV20-1
D: TRBD1

CDR3: CASSCGNKAGKTYGYTF
DNA: TGTGCCAGCAGCTGCGGCAATAAGGCTGGAAAGACCTATGGCTACACCTTC
J: TRBJ1-2
size: -
V: TRBV7-6
D: -

CDR3: CISVPELRVEVGKTYGYTF
DNA: -
J: TRBJ1-2
size: many
V: TRBV7-5
D: -

CDR3: CASGLESGGHGAQHF
DNA: TGTGCCAGCGGCCTGGAGAGTGGGGGACACGGGGCCCAGCATTTT
J: TRBJ1-5
size: many
V: TRBV6-5
D: -